A single sample gave rise to the 20 T cell receptor beta chains below, sequenced in a study of T cell changes during pregnancy in multiple sclerosis. Generated by immunoSEQ multiplex PCR, the TCRdb table keeps only in-frame clones and is missing some. This table has around 35,000 clones, 90% appearing once. The sequences come from CD8+ T cells from peripheral blood mononuclear cells, collected after pregnancy. Receptors originate from a female donor with multiple sclerosis, enrolled in a pregnancy study.

The chain couples TRBV9 to TRBJ2-5, with D possibly TRBD2 on 6 matching bases. The CDR3 runs 15 residues. The germline V gene has CDR1 SGDLS and CDR2 YYNGEE. V lost 1 base to trimming and J lost 3 bases, with 13 bases between them. In DNA, the CDR3 is TGTGCCAGCAGCGTATCCGGACTAACCAAAGAGACCCAGTACTTC. As protein: CASSVSGLTKETQYF.

The rearrangement links TRBV29-1 to TRBJ2-7, with D perhaps matching TRBD2 (6 bases). Germline assignment: CDR1 SQVTM and CDR2 ANQGSEA. V shed 0 bases and J shed 4 bases, with 13 bases lying between them. There are 14 residues in the CDR3. CDR3 residues: CSVEDGGVEYEQYF. The CDR3 DNA reads TGCAGCGTTGAAGACGGGGGAGTAGAGTACGAGCAGTACTTC.

This clone is a singleton in its sample. This rearrangement joins TRBV7-9 to TRBJ2-5; 8 bases map to TRBD2. Germline loops: CDR1 SEHNR, CDR2 FQNEAQ (reference sequence). J was trimmed by 5 bases and V by 5 bases; bases with no gene match: 16. This CDR3 spans 17 amino acids. CDR3 DNA sequence: TGTGCCAGCAGCCCACCGGTTGGTAGCGGGGCTCGTGAGACCCAGTACTTC. Translating gives CASSPPVGSGARETQYF. The whole variable domain, remainder taken from reference TRBV7-9 and TRBJ2-5, is DTGVSQNPRHKITKRGQNVTFRCDPISEHNRLYWYRQTLGQGPEFLTYFQNEAQLEKSRLLSDRFSAERPKGSFSTLEIQRTEQGDSAMYLCASSPPVGSGARETQYFGPGTRLLVL.

This chain uses TRBV9 with TRBJ2-2; 9 nucleotides match TRBD1. This CDR3 region has 16 residues. V gave up 4 bases and J gave up 0 bases; unmatched junction bases: 4. Germline values: CDR1 SGDLS, CDR2 YYNGEE. The CDR3 region is CASSTTGGANTGELFF. CDR3 nucleotide sequence: TGTGCCAGCAGCACAACAGGGGGCGCGAACACCGGGGAGCTGTTTTTT.

The chain recombines TRBV7-6 with TRBJ2-2; D might be TRBD2 (5 bases). Trimming cost V 5 bases and J 8 bases, with 18 bases left between them. The CDR3 has 15 amino acids. Per germline, CDR1 SGHVS and CDR2 FNYEAQ. CDR3 DNA: TGTGCCAGCAGCCCCGGACTTGGGGAAGGAGGGGAGCTGTTTTTT. As protein: CASSPGLGEGGELFF.

CDR3 protein: CASSRTGDRDNEQFF. The CDR3 nucleotides are TGTGCCAGCAGCCGGACTGGGGACAGGGACAATGAGCAGTTCTTC. The genes are TRBV5-4 and TRBJ2-1, with 9 bases that match TRBD1. The CDR3 is 15 amino acids. The germline CDR1 and CDR2 sequences are SGHNT and YYREEE (reference sequence). With V trimmed by 4 bases and J by 5 bases, 7 bases remained unmatched.

J is TRBJ1-3 and V is TRBV9; D might be TRBD1 (5 bases). The V and J ends lost 3 bases and 4 bases respectively, with 8 bases between them. In germline, CDR1 is SGDLS, CDR2 YYNGEE. This CDR3 comprises 13 residues. CDR3 sequence reads: CASSDGGGNTIYF. CDR3 in DNA: TGTGCCAGCAGCGACGGGGGGGGAAACACCATATATTTT.

This chain uses TRBV18 with TRBJ2-1, with TRBD2 matching 8 bases. Germline trimming cut 3 bases from V and 4 bases from J; bases unmatched to any gene: 8. Germline CDR1 KGHSH, CDR2 LQKENI. The CDR3 is made up of 16 amino acids. The DNA of the CDR3 is TGTGCCAGCTCACCCGATAGCGGGGATAGATACAATGAGCAGTTCTTC. As protein: CASSPDSGDRYNEQFF.

The rearrangement links TRBV12-5 to TRBJ2-1; TRBD2 aligns across 9 bases. CDR3 length equals 15 residues. With 2 bases clipped from V and 9 bases from J, the junction kept 8 bases outside the gene matches. Germline CDR1 reads LGHNT; CDR2 reads FRNRAP. The CDR3 sequence is CASGLSAGGRREQFF. Written as DNA, the CDR3 is TGTGCTAGTGGTTTGAGCGCGGGGGGGCGTCGTGAGCAGTTCTTC.

The chain carries TRBV27 and TRBJ2-7; maybe TRBD1 (6 bases). V lost 0 bases to trimming and J lost 0 bases, with 6 bases between them. The germline CDR1 and CDR2 sequences are MNHEY and SMNVEV (reference sequence). CDR3 length: 14 amino acids. This CDR3 is CASSLSDSSYEQYF. The CDR3 DNA follows: TGTGCCAGCAGTTTATCGGACAGCTCCTACGAGCAGTACTTC.

This clone came up a few times. The chain joins TRBV10-3 to TRBJ2-1; possibly TRBD2 for D (5 bases). The CDR3 is 14 amino acids. Trimming removed 4 bases from V and 5 bases from J, with 12 bases in between. Per the germline V gene, CDR1 is ENHRY and CDR2 is SYGVKD. The CDR3: CAISVLGRDNEQFF. The CDR3 DNA follows: TGTGCCATCAGTGTCCTAGGGCGGGACAATGAGCAGTTCTTC.

The chain couples TRBV9 to TRBJ2-6, with TRBD2 identical over 14 bases. CDR1 is SGDLS and CDR2 is YYNGEE in the germline V gene. V lost 6 bases, J lost 0 bases, and 5 bases stayed unmatched. The CDR3 consists of 18 residues. The CDR3 nucleotides read TGTGCCAGCAAACCCGGGACTAGCGGGGGCTCTGGGGCCAACGTCCTGACTTTC. Encoded protein: CASKPGTSGGSGANVLTF.

The J gene is TRBJ1-5, the V gene TRBV7-8, with D maybe TRBD1 (5 bases). Germline CDR1 and CDR2: SGHVS and FQNEAQ. The V end was cut by 0 bases, the J end by 3 bases, with 12 bases between. There are 16 residues in the CDR3. The CDR3 DNA is TGTGCCAGCAGCTTAGCGGGCAGGGAGGTCAATCAGCCCCAGCATTTT. Its translation: CASSLAGREVNQPQHF.

This clone appeared once. V and J are TRBV10-3 and TRBJ1-4; 11 bases fit TRBD1. The V gene's germline CDR1 is ENHRY and CDR2 SYGVKD. The ends lost 6 bases at V and 7 bases at J; junction bases unmatched: 7. The CDR3 has 15 residues. The CDR3 here is CAISERTGGLEKLFF. The CDR3 DNA reads TGTGCCATCAGCGAAAGGACAGGGGGCCTTGAAAAACTGTTTTTT.

The chain carries TRBV6-5 and TRBJ2-3; TRBD1 might be the D (5 bases). V was shortened by 0 bases and J by 9 bases, with 10 bases between the two germline ends. Germline V gives CDR1 MNHEY, CDR2 SVGAGI. The CDR3 contains 13 residues. CDR3 nucleotide sequence: TGTGCCAGCAGTTACTCCCCCCCAGGGACGCAGTATTTT. Its translation is CASSYSPPGTQYF.

The V gene is TRBV5-4, the J gene TRBJ2-2, with 11 bases fitting TRBD1. CDR3 length equals 17 residues. Unmatched junction bases numbered 10, after V lost 2 bases and J lost 7 bases. Germline V lookup: CDR1 SGHNT, CDR2 YYREEE (reference sequence). The CDR3 here is CASSFPLGQGGIGELFF. Written as DNA, the CDR3 is TGTGCCAGCAGCTTCCCCTTGGGACAGGGGGGAATCGGGGAGCTGTTTTTT. Based on the CDR3 plus reference TRBV5-4 and TRBJ2-2, the full variable domain is ETGVTQSPTHLIKTRGQQVTLRCSSQSGHNTVSWYQQALGQGPQFIFQYYREEENGRGNFPPRFSGLQFPNYSSELNVNALELDDSALYLCASSFPLGQGGIGELFFGEGSRLTVL.

The chain has TRBV6-5 and TRBJ2-5; 11 bases are shared with TRBD1. Germline V gives CDR1 MNHEY, CDR2 SVGAGI. The CDR3 has 13 residues. With V trimmed by 8 bases and J by 5 bases, 4 bases remained unmatched. The CDR3 DNA reads as TGTGCCAGCGGACAGGGGGCAGAGGAGACCCAGTACTTC. The encoded protein is CASGQGAEETQYF.

J is TRBJ2-7 and V is TRBV4-2, with 8 bases that match TRBD1. With 1 base clipped from V and 4 bases from J, the junction kept 3 bases outside the gene matches. Looked up from germline, CDR1 is LGHNA and CDR2 is YNFKEQ. The length of the CDR3 is 14 residues. In DNA, the CDR3 is TGTGCCAGCAGCCAAGGTCAGGGGGCTTACGAGCAGTACTTC. This encodes CASSQGQGAYEQYF.

The chain joins TRBV27 to TRBJ1-3, with TRBD1 matching 7 bases. The germline V gene encodes CDR1 MNHEY and CDR2 SMNVEV (reference sequence). This CDR3 has 15 residues. V lost 5 bases, J lost 3 bases, and 7 bases stayed unmatched. The CDR3 protein is CASSAMTGIGNTIYF. CDR3 nucleotide sequence: TGTGCCAGCAGTGCCATGACAGGGATTGGAAACACCATATATTTT.

CDR3 DNA: TGTGCCAGCAGTTTATTGAAGGCAGGGTTGGAGACCCAGTACTTC. Translating it yields CASSLLKAGLETQYF. The genes are TRBV27 and TRBJ2-5; possibly TRBD1 for D (5 bases). The CDR3 runs to 15 residues. Germline CDR1 MNHEY, CDR2 SMNVEV (reference sequence). V was trimmed by 1 base and J by 5 bases, leaving 14 bases between them.